Below, one T cell receptor beta chain is given with its context. The data stem from a study of OX40 agonist ivuxolimab in advanced cancers. The wider study: The eligibility criteria allowed prior anti-PD-1, anti-PD-L1 or anti-CTLA-4 therapy, and 40% had some.

Some clones are missing from TCRdb's copy, which holds only in-frame ones; the method was immunoSEQ multiplex PCR. The repertoire includes 84,000 or so clones, over 80% of them detected once, and around 0.44% sits in the top ten. The germline CDR1 and CDR2 sequences are SEHNR and FQNEAQ (reference sequence). CDR3 length: 15 amino acids. V was clipped by 1 base and J by 4 bases, with 13 bases between them. The V and J genes are TRBV7-9 and TRBJ1-1; D is perhaps TRBD1 (5 bases). The sequence was collected from an adult with an advanced solid tumor such as melanoma, head and neck, liver or kidney cancer. The specimen comprised CD4+ or CD8+ T cells sorted from blood, sampled in a trial of the OX40 agonist ivuxolimab. The CDR3 sequence is CASSLVVGRGTEAFF. The CDR3 DNA reads TGTGCCAGCAGCTTAGTTGTGGGGAGGGGCACTGAAGCTTTCTTT.